This T cell receptor beta chain was captured by sequencing in a study of blood T cell repertoires in COVID-19. Study at large: Specimens from acute and convalescent COVID-19 originated in the United States, Italy and Spain. From T cells, B-cell-depleted T cells, or PBMCs came the material, which was cDNA or gDNA.

In the authors' methods: Amplification of reference gene primers was used by the study to estimate nucleated cell counts. Generated by immunoSEQ multiplex PCR, the TCRdb table keeps only in-frame clones and is missing some. V, J and clone size reflect that table, while D and trimming were determined from the DNA. The top ten clones hold about an eighth of a sample with around 170,000 clones, approximately 79% of them seen once. The V and J ends lost 6 bases and 0 bases respectively, with 11 bases between them. The germline V gene has CDR1 SNHLY and CDR2 FYNNEI. CDR3 length: 14 amino acids. The chain links TRBV2 to TRBJ1-2; possibly TRBD1 for D (5 bases). Sequenced material: peripheral blood. The TCR sequence derives from a man between 25 and 39 years old with active or convalescent COVID-19. CDR3: CASRAGYSNYGYTF. The CDR3 DNA is TGTGCCAGCAGGGCAGGGTATTCTAACTATGGCTACACCTTC.